A single sample is the source of the 27 T cell receptor beta chains below, sequenced in a study of human T cells and chemical hapten exposure. The sample's time point: healthy volunteer bleed at 2 weeks. The authors' total RNA extraction used unfractionated whole blood. TCRdb re-called the RACE reads with MiXCR, one entry per CDR3 protein. The sample contains 50,000 or so distinct CDR3 sequences, about 4.5% of which appear only once. Sequencing was carried out using whole blood. These receptors came from a human donor in good health. Some clones in this sample may be carry-over from other donors' samples.

This clonotype was recorded many times. V and J are TRBV20-1 and TRBJ2-1; D is possibly TRBD2 (6 bases). The ends were cut back, 3 bases at V and 8 bases at J, with 20 bases in the middle. Germline V gene sequence: CDR1 DFQATT, CDR2 SNEGSKA (reference sequence). The CDR3 loop spans 15 amino acids. The CDR3 loop reads CSASSAGPLIDEQFF. CDR3 nucleotide sequence: TGCAGTGCTAGCTCGGCGGGACCTCTAATCGATGAGCAGTTCTTC.

This clonotype was seen ten or more times. The chain uses TRBV7-9 and TRBJ2-3; D may match TRBD1 or TRBD2 (6 bases each). The germline V and J ends were trimmed by 2 bases and 6 bases, with 12 bases remaining between them. The V gene's germline CDR1 is SEHNR and CDR2 FQNEAQ (reference sequence). The CDR3 has 14 amino acids. The CDR3 DNA follows: TGTGCCAGCAGCTTACGGGGGCAGGCGGATACGCAGTATTTT. Protein: CASSLRGQADTQYF.

The chain couples TRBV20-1 to TRBJ2-7; 8 bases line up with TRBD2. CDR3 length equals 14 residues. Germline lookup yields CDR1 DFQATT and CDR2 SNEGSKA (reference sequence). With 0 bases clipped from V and 2 bases from J, the junction kept 3 bases outside the gene matches. The DNA of the CDR3 is TGCAGTGCTAGAGATCAGGGACTAGCCTACGAGCAGTACTTC. As protein: CSARDQGLAYEQYF.

This clonotype was observed at least ten times. This chain joins TRBV28 and TRBJ1-4; unclear D gene. The CDR3 length is 11 residues. V lost 8 bases and J 4 bases, leaving 5 bases between the germline ends. Germline V gene sequence: CDR1 MDHEN, CDR2 SYDVKM. This CDR3 reads CASAYNEKLFF. The CDR3 nucleotides read TGTGCCAGCGCGTATAATGAAAAACTGTTTTTT.

The V and J genes are TRBV20-1 and TRBJ1-6; no clear D gene. Trimming removed 0 bases from V and 9 bases from J, with 6 bases in between. This CDR3 contains 12 residues. Germline V CDR1 and CDR2: DFQATT, SNEGSKA (reference sequence). The CDR3 DNA follows: TGCAGTGCTAGAGATCGGGCTTCACCCCTCCACTTT. Protein: CSARDRASPLHF.

This clonotype was counted ten times or more. This rearrangement joins TRBV6-2 or TRBV6-3 to TRBJ1-5; possible D gene TRBD1, 5 bases. The CDR3 runs 15 residues. V shed 8 bases and J shed 0 bases, with 14 bases lying between them. Germline V gives CDR1 MNHEY, CDR2 SVGEGT. CDR3 protein: CASASGRASNQPQHF. The DNA of the CDR3 is TGTGCCAGCGCGAGCGGCAGGGCTAGCAATCAGCCCCAGCATTTT.

This sequence joins TRBV5-1 and TRBJ2-4; TRBD1 matches 8 bases. This CDR3 is built from 14 residues. J lost 8 bases, V lost 4 bases, and 8 bases had no gene match. CDR1 and CDR2 (germline): SGHRS, YFSETQ. Written as DNA, the CDR3 is TGCGCCAGCAGCACAGGGGGTGGCCTCGACATTCAGTACTTC. Translating gives CASSTGGGLDIQYF.

This clonotype was found many times. The rearrangement links TRBV4-1 to TRBJ1-4; D gene ambiguous. The CDR3 totals 16 residues. Trimming left V 1 base short and J 4 bases short, with 13 bases between. Germline CDR1 and CDR2: MGHRA and YSYEKL. The CDR3 reads CASSQVRTEFNEKLFF. The CDR3 region has the DNA TGCGCCAGCAGCCAAGTAAGGACCGAATTTAATGAAAAACTGTTTTTT.

This clonotype was picked up many times. V and J are TRBV5-5 and TRBJ2-1; D may be TRBD2 (6 bases). Per germline, CDR1 SGHKS and CDR2 YYEKEE (reference sequence). There are 15 residues in the CDR3. V gave up 5 bases and J gave up 4 bases, with 16 bases separating them. CDR3 nucleotide sequence: TGTGCCAGCAGGTCTCCGGGACTTTCTTACAATGAGCAGTTCTTC. It is translated as CASRSPGLSYNEQFF.

This clonotype appeared a few times. The chain links TRBV6-5 to TRBJ2-5; D might be TRBD1 or TRBD2, each matching 5 bases. The CDR3 consists of 15 residues. With 7 bases removed from V and 7 bases from J, the gap between germline ends came to 22 bases. The V gene's germline CDR1 is MNHEY and CDR2 SVGAGI. CDR3 DNA sequence: TGTGCCAGCAAGCCCGGGACGGAGAAGATCGGGACCCAGTACTTC. Protein sequence: CASKPGTEKIGTQYF.

This clonotype was seen many times. This chain connects TRBV6-5 to TRBJ2-5; 11 bases agree with TRBD1. Germline V gene data show CDR1 as MNHEY and CDR2 as SVGAGI. V was pared by 6 bases and J by 4 bases, with 4 bases of the junction left unmatched. This CDR3 comprises 14 residues. The CDR3 DNA reads as TGTGCCAGCAGCAGGACAGGGGGCGCAGAGACCCAGTACTTC. Its protein product is CASSRTGGAETQYF.

This clonotype was seen repeatedly, ten times or more. The rearrangement uses TRBV12-3 or TRBV12-4 and TRBJ1-1; TRBD1 is a possible D gene (5 bases). The ends were cut back, 5 bases at V and 5 bases at J, with 15 bases in the middle. This CDR3 has 14 amino acids. The CDR3, as DNA: TGTGCCAGCAGTCTGTTGGGGGTAGGGACTGAAGCTTTCTTT. It encodes CASSLLGVGTEAFF.

This clonotype was recorded many times. This chain connects TRBV3-1 to TRBJ2-7; the D gene is possibly TRBD2 (5 bases). This CDR3 contains 18 residues. V gave up 0 bases and J gave up 2 bases, with 20 bases separating them. Germline V gene sequence: CDR1 LGHDT, CDR2 YNNKEL (reference sequence). DNA of the CDR3: TGTGCCAGCAGCCAAGAGCGTACCCGGACTGCGGGTGCCTACGAGCAGTACTTC. Its translation is CASSQERTRTAGAYEQYF.

This clonotype occurred many times. The V call is TRBV19, the J call TRBJ1-3, with D perhaps TRBD1 (5 bases). Per germline, CDR1 LNHDA and CDR2 SQIVND (reference sequence). V lost 5 bases and J 1 base, leaving 9 bases between the germline ends. The CDR3 spans 14 residues. CDR3 amino acids: CASSLTASGNTIYF. CDR3 coding DNA: TGTGCCAGTAGTTTGACAGCATCTGGAAACACCATATATTTT.

This clonotype appeared many times. This chain links TRBV28 with TRBJ2-5; no firm D call. The CDR3 extends over 11 amino acids. V was trimmed by 6 bases and J by 5 bases, leaving 7 bases between them. Germline lookup yields CDR1 MDHEN and CDR2 SYDVKM. CDR3 residues: CASSGRETQYF. CDR3 sequence (DNA): TGTGCCAGCAGCGGACGGGAGACCCAGTACTTC.

This clonotype was observed at least ten times. The chain combines TRBV12-5 with TRBJ2-3; D gene ambiguous. V gave up 6 bases and J gave up 4 bases, with 11 bases separating them. The CDR3 has 13 residues. CDR1 and CDR2 (germline): LGHNT, FRNRAP. The CDR3 DNA is TGTGCTAGTGGAGACGGAGACGCAGATACGCAGTATTTT. Its translation is CASGDGDADTQYF.

This clonotype was seen repeatedly, ten times or more. The V call is TRBV20-1, the J call TRBJ1-1, with D hard to call. Between the trimmed V and J ends, which lost 1 base and 6 bases, there was a span of 15 bases. Germline assignment: CDR1 DFQATT and CDR2 SNEGSKA (reference sequence). The CDR3 extends over 14 amino acids. The CDR3 is CSARAAQWRAEAFF. The CDR3 bases are TGCAGTGCTAGAGCTGCACAGTGGAGAGCTGAAGCTTTCTTT.

Worth noting for this clonotype: A much larger clone lies a single base off, so this may be a read error. This chain connects TRBV11-2 to TRBJ2-7; TRBD2 matches at 10 bases. V trimming: 2 bases; J trimming: 4 bases; junction bases outside the gene matches: 5. CDR3 length: 15 residues. Per the germline V gene, CDR1 is SGHAT and CDR2 is FQNNGV. The CDR3 here is CASSLSASGSYEQYF. The CDR3 region has the DNA TGTGCCAGCAGCTTATCCGCTAGCGGGAGTTACGAGCAGTACTTC.

This clonotype was detected many times. This chain joins TRBV28 and TRBJ2-3; maybe TRBD1 (6 bases). The CDR3 has 13 amino acids. Deletions cut 3 bases from V and 4 bases from J, with 8 bases between. Per the germline V gene, CDR1 is MDHEN and CDR2 is SYDVKM. The CDR3 nucleotides are TGTGCCAGCAGTTTCAGGGGCGCAGATACGCAGTATTTT. It is translated as CASSFRGADTQYF. Using reference TRBV28 and TRBJ2-3 for the parts outside the CDR3, the full variable domain is DVKVTQSSRYLVKRTGEKVFLECVQDMDHENMFWYRQDPGLGLRLIYFSYDVKMKEKGDIPEGYSVSREKKERFSLILESASTNQTSMYLCASSFRGADTQYFGPGTRLTVL.

This clonotype has at least ten counts. The chain links TRBV18 to TRBJ1-1, with a possible D match to TRBD1 (5 bases). Germline lookup yields CDR1 KGHSH and CDR2 LQKENI. V was cut by 1 base and J by 4 bases, with 7 bases left in between. The CDR3 contains 13 residues. CDR3 bases: TGTGCCAGCTCACCACAGGGGAGCACTGAAGCTTTCTTT. This gives the protein CASSPQGSTEAFF.

This clonotype was counted many times. The chain carries TRBV24-1 and TRBJ2-3; maybe TRBD2 (5 bases). This CDR3 has 11 residues. V dropped 9 bases and J dropped 8 bases, with 11 bases sitting between them. The V gene's germline CDR1 is KGHDR and CDR2 SFDVKD. CDR3: CATGSRGTQYF. The CDR3 DNA follows: TGTGCCACCGGGAGCCGGGGTACGCAGTATTTT.

Many counts were recorded for this clonotype. The chain couples TRBV9 to TRBJ1-2; 9 bases line up with TRBD1. CDR1 SGDLS and CDR2 YYNGEE come from the germline V gene. V dropped 0 bases and J dropped 8; count of bases not matched to a gene: 8. The CDR3 has 15 amino acids. CDR3: CASSVAWTGVDGYTF. CDR3 sequence (DNA): TGTGCCAGCAGCGTAGCTTGGACAGGGGTGGACGGCTACACCTTC. Combining the CDR3 with reference TRBV9 and TRBJ1-2 gives the whole variable domain DSGVTQTPKHLITATGQRVTLRCSPRSGDLSVYWYQQSLDQGLQFLIQYYNGEERAKGNILERFSAQQFPDLHSELNLSSLELGDSALYFCASSVAWTGVDGYTFGSGTRLTVV.

This clonotype was detected only a few times. At one end the junction does not follow the germline gene, possibly because of a read error. The chain combines TRBV12-3 or TRBV12-4 with TRBJ2-5, with a weak D call TRBD2 (6 bases). CDR3 length: 15 amino acids. The CDR3 loop is CASSSPPLGREAQYF. CDR3 DNA sequence: TGTGCCAGCAGTTCGCCCCCCCTCGGGAGAGAGGCCCAGTACTTC.

This chain connects TRBV19 to TRBJ2-1; possible D gene TRBD1, 6 bases. The CDR3 runs to 14 residues. Germline values: CDR1 LNHDA, CDR2 SQIVND (reference sequence). Trimming removed 9 bases at V and 2 bases at J, with 14 bases between. The CDR3 here is CASTSTGPYNEQFF. Written as DNA, the CDR3 is TGTGCCAGCACTTCGACAGGTCCCTACAATGAGCAGTTCTTC.

As regards this clonotype: In this CDR3 the conserved last residue, phenylalanine or tryptophan, is missing, so a read error is likely. The V call is TRBV12-3 or TRBV12-4, the J call TRBJ2-5, with 9 bases aligning to TRBD1. J lost 5 bases, V lost 2 bases, and 0 bases had no gene match. CDR3 length: 13 residues. The CDR3 DNA sequence: TGTGCCAGCAGTTTAACAGGGGGCGAGACCCAGTACTTA. It codes for CASSLTGGETQYL.

This clonotype has a handful of counts. The gene calls are TRBV30 and TRBJ2-1, with 7 positions matching TRBD1. Germline V CDR1 and CDR2: GTSNPN, SVGIG (reference sequence). The CDR3 loop spans 15 amino acids. The V and J ends lost 0 bases and 4 bases, in that order; junction bases with no gene match: 6. The CDR3 region is CAWSVAFRGYNEQFF. Here the CDR3 DNA reads TGTGCCTGGAGTGTCGCGTTCAGGGGGTACAATGAGCAGTTCTTC.

The chain has TRBV7-6 and TRBJ2-7, with 9 nucleotides matching TRBD2. Trimming took 1 base from V and 2 from J; bases not matched to a gene: 6. This CDR3 region has 16 residues. Looked up from germline, CDR1 is SGHVS and CDR2 is FNYEAQ. The CDR3 sequence: CASSLEGTSLTYEQYF. DNA of the CDR3: TGTGCCAGCAGCTTAGAGGGGACTAGCTTAACCTACGAGCAGTACTTC.